This T cell receptor beta chain was obtained from a study of graft-versus-host responses after intestinal transplantation (dated by TCRdb to about 2021). For the wider study: Recipients received multivisceral, liver-intestinal, or isolated intestinal transplants. All recipients received anti-thymocyte globulin induction followed by maintenance tacrolimus and steroids for about three years. Bulk TCR-beta CDR3 sequencing was used to track graft-versus-host and host-versus-graft alloreactive T cell clones in the graft, circulation and bone marrow after intestinal transplantation. To identify alloreactive clones, pre-transplant mixed lymphocyte reaction products were sequenced and compared with unstimulated pre-transplant donor and recipient T cells. The cohort enrolled about two dozen intestinal transplant recipients, one of whom was a retransplant, and a few patients without pretransplant specimens were excluded. A peak of at least 4% donor T cells among recipient peripheral blood mononuclear cells was the definition used for donor T cell macrochimerism. Instead of going to the commercial service, samples from a few later patients were sequenced in-house on an Illumina MiSeq and processed with MiXCR. Points the paper makes about the study in general: Early after transplant, declines in HvG clones were associated with peak levels of circulating GvH clones. In patients with donor T cell macrochimerism, the allografts had high GvH to HvG T cell clonal ratios. GvH clones were detected in recipient bone marrow, and some appeared earlier in ileal mucosa or blood, consistent with an intestinal mucosal origin. The conclusions were limited by the relatively low number and heterogeneity of the intestinal transplant patients.

Preparation of the library involved the immunoSEQ multiplex PCR assay. For most patients, high-throughput TCR-beta CDR3 sequencing of genomic DNA was performed by Adaptive Biotechnologies. From the authors' description of their analysis: Adaptive's ImmunoSEQ software supplied the TCR sequencing data for 18 patients, while MiXCR and VDJtools were used to process a few other patients. Because the origin of CDR3 nucleotide sequences shared between donor and recipient could not be assigned, those sequences were removed. To count as alloreactive, a clone needed at least 2-fold expansion over unstimulated cells and a minimum CFSE-low frequency of 0.002% (template counts) or 0.001% (read counts). Clones detected in sequenced pre-transplant spleen, lymph node, or MLR CFSE-low populations of the donor or recipient were defined as mappable. The cumulative frequency of alloreactive clones was calculated as a percentage of all sequences, weighted by copy number. TCRdb stores this immuneACCESS table with in-frame sequences only. Part of the clones is absent; in the studies checked, under half of the shortfall reflects unresolved V genes, and no reason is known for the rest. The V and J calls and clone size were taken over from that table, and D and trimming were inferred from the DNA. The sample data list 60,000 to 70,000 clones, and under 90% of these were observed just once. The ten largest clonotypes hold approximately 1.6% of the sample.

Taken from the germline V gene, the CDR1 and CDR2 loops are SQVTM and ANQGSEA. Trimming leaves V shorter by 5 bases and J shorter by 4 bases, with the junction holding 8 bases beyond the gene matches. The CDR3 measures 14 amino acids from cysteine to phenylalanine. The read is trimmed to its CDR3 DNA, 42 bases read in frame from base 1. Dithiothreitol, EDTA incubations and collagenase D digestion were used to isolate intraepithelial and lamina propria lymphocytes from graft specimens. Bulk TCR-beta sequencing was performed on serial intestinal graft biopsy specimens collected as late as 600 days after transplant. About this clone itself: Its antigen specificity is not known. Per-nucleotide qualities are absent, and no much larger clonotype sits a single base away.

The receptor was isolated from a human patient who received an intestinal transplant, so some T cells may come from the graft donor. The sample consisted of ileum tissue, taken less than 400 days after transplant. The chain employs TRBV29-1 and TRBJ2-3; 8 middle bases align to TRBD2. At the DNA level, the sequence is TGCAGCGTTCTACCGGGACTAGTGCCAGATACGCAGTATTTT. It translates to CSVLPGLVPDTQYF.